This T cell receptor beta chain stems from a study of T cells after yellow fever vaccination (dated 2019 in TCRdb). Describing the broader study: The SMART-Seq v4 Ultra Low Input RNA kit was used to prepare libraries from fractions with low cell numbers. Bulk TCR alpha and beta repertoires were sequenced longitudinally to track T-cell clones before and after primary and booster YFV17D yellow fever vaccination. Two healthy male donors, one aged 18 to 29 and one aged 30 to 40 years, made up the cohort. Blood was collected at multiple timepoints before and after primary and secondary immunization, and bulk PBMC replicates and cell subsets were isolated. General conclusions and limits of the study: Because the study included only two donors, the extent to which the findings can be generalized is limited. Computational filtering was needed because FACS-sorted repertoires could contain abundant contaminating clonotypes from the bulk population. A small fraction of clonotypes appeared in both the CD4 and CD8 compartments, likely as a result of convergent recombination. After the booster, most of the clones that had expanded following primary vaccination were detected again (roughly 97% of CD4 and roughly 88% of CD8), which suggests that memory was broadly maintained. The secondary T-cell response was weaker than the primary response but faster, peaking on day 5 instead of day 15.

The sample's treatment or condition label, in plain terms: live attenuated yellow fever vaccine strain. At every blood-draw timepoint, two biological replicates of bulk PBMCs were collected. A standard Ficoll-Paque protocol was used to isolate PBMCs from peripheral blood. RNA was extracted with TriZol from bulk PBMCs, CD4 and CD8 fractions, and dextramer-positive and dextramer-negative fractions. TCR cDNA was made using 5'RACE template switching, a step that added a universal primer site and unique molecular identifiers. cDNA synthesis was primed from both the TCR alpha and TCR beta constant segments. Library amplification used two PCR steps, and the second PCR step added sample barcodes and sequencing adapters. Sequencing of the libraries was done on either Illumina HiSeq 2500 (2x100 bp) or NovaSeq (2x150 bp). As for how the authors treated the data: Demultiplexing of reads and collapsing into UMI consensus sequences were performed with MIGEC, and V(D)J alignment was carried out with MiXCR. Using edgeR on replicate PBMC samples, clonotypes were called vaccine-responding if FDR was below 0.01 and the log2 fold change was above 5 up to day 15. Each bulk clonotype received a CD4 or CD8 identity based on whether the sequenced CD4 or CD8 repertoire contained that clonotype at higher abundance. The raw public reads went through TCRdb reprocessing: fastp at Q25, MiXCR clone calling, in-frame beta chains kept. Rows are unified per CDR3 protein, each entry keeping the most common DNA and genes. TCRdb's processing, not the authors' own work, is the source of the V and J calls. A total of about 340,000 distinct CDR3 sequences appear in this sample, roughly 8.7% of them only once. Clones ranked in the top ten supply more than 15% of the sample.

The CDR3 has 16 amino acids, counting the end cysteine and phenylalanine. This entry keeps only the CDR3 DNA: 48 bases, framed from base 1. V has 5 bases trimmed and J has 1 base trimmed; junction bases matching no gene number 7. Looking up the germline V gene yields CDR1 MNHNS and CDR2 SASEGT. On this clonotype: What this receptor recognizes is not known. It has no much larger one-base neighbor in the sample; base qualities were not kept.

Rearrangement joined TRBV6-1 to TRBJ2-2; TRBD1 agrees with 7 junctional bases. This TCR was recovered from a man aged 18 to 30 who received the YFV17D yellow fever vaccine. The material was PBMCs, obtained on the day of the first yellow fever vaccination. The DNA reads TGTGCCAGCAGTCATTGGACAGGAGAGAACACCGGGGAGCTGTTTTTT. This codes for CASSHWTGENTGELFF.